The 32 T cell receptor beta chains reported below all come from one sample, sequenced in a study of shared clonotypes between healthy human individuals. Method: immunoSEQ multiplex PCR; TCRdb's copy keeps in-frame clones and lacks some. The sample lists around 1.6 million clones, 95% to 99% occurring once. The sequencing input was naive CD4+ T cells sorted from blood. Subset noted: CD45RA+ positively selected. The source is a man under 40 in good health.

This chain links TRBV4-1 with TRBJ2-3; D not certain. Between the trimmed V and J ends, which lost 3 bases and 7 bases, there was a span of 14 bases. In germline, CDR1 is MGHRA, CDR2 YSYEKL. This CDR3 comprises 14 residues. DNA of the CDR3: TGCGCCAGCAGCCAGTTTATAGTTGGAAATACGCAGTATTTT. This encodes CASSQFIVGNTQYF.

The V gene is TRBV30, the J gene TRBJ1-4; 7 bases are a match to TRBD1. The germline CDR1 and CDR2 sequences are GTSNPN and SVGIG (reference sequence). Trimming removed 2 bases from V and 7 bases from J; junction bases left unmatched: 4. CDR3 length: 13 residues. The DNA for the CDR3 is TGTGCCTGGAGTAGACAGGGCGGTGAAAAACTGTTTTTT. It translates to CAWSRQGGEKLFF.

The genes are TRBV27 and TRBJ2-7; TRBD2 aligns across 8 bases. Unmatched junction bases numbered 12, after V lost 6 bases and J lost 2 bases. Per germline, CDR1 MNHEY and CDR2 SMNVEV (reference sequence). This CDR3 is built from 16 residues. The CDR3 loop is CASSLTGSGTPYEQYF. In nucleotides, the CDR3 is TGTGCCAGCAGCTTGACAGGTAGCGGGACGCCCTACGAGCAGTACTTC.

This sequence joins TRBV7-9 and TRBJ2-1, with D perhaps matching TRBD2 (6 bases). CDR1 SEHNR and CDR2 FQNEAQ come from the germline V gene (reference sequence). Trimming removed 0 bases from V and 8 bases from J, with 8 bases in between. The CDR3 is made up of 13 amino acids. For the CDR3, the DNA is TGTGCCAGCAGCTTAGCAGGGAGGCATGAGCAGTTCTTC. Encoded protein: CASSLAGRHEQFF.

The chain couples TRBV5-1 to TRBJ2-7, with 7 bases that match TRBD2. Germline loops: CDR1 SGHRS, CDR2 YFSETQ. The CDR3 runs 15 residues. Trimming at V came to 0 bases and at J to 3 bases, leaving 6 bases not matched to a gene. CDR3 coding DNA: TGCGCCAGCAGCTTGGTCGGTAGCGGGCACTACGAGCAGTACTTC. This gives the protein CASSLVGSGHYEQYF. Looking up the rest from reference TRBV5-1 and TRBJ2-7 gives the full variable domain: KAGVTQTPRYLIKTRGQQVTLSCSPISGHRSVSWYQQTPGQGLQFLFEYFSETQRNKGNFPGRFSGRQFSNSRSEMNVSTLELGDSALYLCASSLVGSGHYEQYFGPGTRLTVT.

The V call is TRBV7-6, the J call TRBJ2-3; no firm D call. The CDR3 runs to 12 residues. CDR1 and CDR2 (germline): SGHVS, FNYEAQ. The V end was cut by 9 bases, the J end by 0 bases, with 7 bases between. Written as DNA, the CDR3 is TGTGCCAGTTCGGCCAGCACAGATACGCAGTATTTT. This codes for CASSASTDTQYF.

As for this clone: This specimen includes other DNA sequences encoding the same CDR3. The CDR3 DNA is TGTGCCAGCTCGCCTAGCGGGAGTGATGAGCAGTTCTTC. Translated, it gives CASSPSGSDEQFF. The chain combines TRBV18 with TRBJ2-1; 10 bases are shared with TRBD2. The length of the CDR3 is 13 residues. CDR1 KGHSH and CDR2 LQKENI come from the germline V gene. J lost 8 bases, V lost 6 bases, and 4 bases had no gene match.

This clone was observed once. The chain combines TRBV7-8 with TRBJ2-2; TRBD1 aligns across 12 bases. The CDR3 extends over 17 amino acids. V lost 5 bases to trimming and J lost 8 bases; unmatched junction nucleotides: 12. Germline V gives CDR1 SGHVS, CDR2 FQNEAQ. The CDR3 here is CASSIPSGTGGGGELFF. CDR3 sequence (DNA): TGTGCCAGCAGCATTCCTTCCGGGACAGGGGGCGGAGGGGAGCTGTTTTTT.

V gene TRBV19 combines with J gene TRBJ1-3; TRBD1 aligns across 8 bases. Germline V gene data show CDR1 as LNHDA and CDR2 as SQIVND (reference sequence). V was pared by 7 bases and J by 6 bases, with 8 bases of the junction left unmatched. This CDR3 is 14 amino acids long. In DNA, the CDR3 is TGTGCCAGTATCCAGACAGGGGACACAAACACCATATATTTT. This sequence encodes CASIQTGDTNTIYF.

Written as DNA, the CDR3 is TGTGCCAGCAGCAAGGGACAGGGATGGATAGACACTGAAGCTTTCTTT. This gives the protein CASSKGQGWIDTEAFF. This chain joins TRBV5-6 and TRBJ1-1, with TRBD1 matching 9 bases. CDR3 length: 16 residues. V was pared by 4 bases and J by 3 bases, with 10 bases of the junction left unmatched. From germline, CDR1 is SGHDT and CDR2 YYEEEE.

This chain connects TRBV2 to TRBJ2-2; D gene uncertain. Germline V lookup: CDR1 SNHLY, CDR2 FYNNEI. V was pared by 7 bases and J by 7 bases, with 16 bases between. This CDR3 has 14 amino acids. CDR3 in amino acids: CASIPERAGGELFF. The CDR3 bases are TGTGCCAGCATCCCGGAGCGAGCCGGCGGGGAGCTGTTTTTT.

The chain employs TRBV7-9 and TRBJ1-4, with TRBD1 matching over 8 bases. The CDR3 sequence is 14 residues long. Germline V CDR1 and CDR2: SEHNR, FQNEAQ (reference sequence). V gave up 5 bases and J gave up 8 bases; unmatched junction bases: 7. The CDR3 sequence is CASSRGQGGEKLFF. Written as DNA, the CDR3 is TGTGCCAGCAGCCGCGGACAGGGTGGGGAAAAACTGTTTTTT.

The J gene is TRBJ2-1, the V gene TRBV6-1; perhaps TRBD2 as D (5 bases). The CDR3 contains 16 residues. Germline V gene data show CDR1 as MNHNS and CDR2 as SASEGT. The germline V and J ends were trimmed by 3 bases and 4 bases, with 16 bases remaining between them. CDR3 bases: TGTGCCAGCAGTGACCCCTCAGCGGATATATACAATGAGCAGTTCTTC. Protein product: CASSDPSADIYNEQFF.

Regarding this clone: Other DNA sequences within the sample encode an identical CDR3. The CDR3 nucleotides read TGCGCCAGCAGCTGGACTAGCGGGAGCTCCTACAATGAGCAGTTCTTC. Translated, it gives CASSWTSGSSYNEQFF. The chain links TRBV5-1 to TRBJ2-1, with 13 positions matching TRBD2. CDR3 length equals 16 residues. The V and J ends lost 3 bases and 0 bases, in that order; junction bases with no gene match: 0. Germline V CDR1 and CDR2: SGHRS, YFSETQ.

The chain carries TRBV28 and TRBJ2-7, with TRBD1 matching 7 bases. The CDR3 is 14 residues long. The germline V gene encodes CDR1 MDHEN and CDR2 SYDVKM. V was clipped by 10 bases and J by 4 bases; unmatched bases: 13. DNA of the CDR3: TGTGCCATCAGGGATAACAGGGGTGGGTACGAGCAGTACTTC. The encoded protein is CAIRDNRGGYEQYF.

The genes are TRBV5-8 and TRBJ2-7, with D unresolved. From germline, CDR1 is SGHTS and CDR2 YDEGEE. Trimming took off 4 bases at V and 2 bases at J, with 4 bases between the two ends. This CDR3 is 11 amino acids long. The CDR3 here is CASSRAYEQYF. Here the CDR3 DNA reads TGTGCCAGCAGCCGAGCCTACGAGCAGTACTTC.

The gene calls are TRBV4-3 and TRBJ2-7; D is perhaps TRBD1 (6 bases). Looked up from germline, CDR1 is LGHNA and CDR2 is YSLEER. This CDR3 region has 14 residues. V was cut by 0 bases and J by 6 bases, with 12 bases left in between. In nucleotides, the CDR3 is TGCGCCAGCAGCCAAGATTCCCAGGGGCTCGAGCAGTACTTC. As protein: CASSQDSQGLEQYF.

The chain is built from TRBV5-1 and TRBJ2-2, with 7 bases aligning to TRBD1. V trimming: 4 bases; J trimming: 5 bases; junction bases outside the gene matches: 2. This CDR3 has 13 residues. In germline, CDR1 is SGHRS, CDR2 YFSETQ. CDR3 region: CASSRGQTGELFF. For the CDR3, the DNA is TGCGCCAGCAGCCGGGGACAGACCGGGGAGCTGTTTTTT.

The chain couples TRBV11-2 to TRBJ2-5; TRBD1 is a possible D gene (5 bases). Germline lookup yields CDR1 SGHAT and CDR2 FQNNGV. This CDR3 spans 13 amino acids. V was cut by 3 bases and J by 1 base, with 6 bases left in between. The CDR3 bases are TGTGCCAGCAGCTTGGGGCCCCAAGAGACCCAGTACTTC. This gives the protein CASSLGPQETQYF.

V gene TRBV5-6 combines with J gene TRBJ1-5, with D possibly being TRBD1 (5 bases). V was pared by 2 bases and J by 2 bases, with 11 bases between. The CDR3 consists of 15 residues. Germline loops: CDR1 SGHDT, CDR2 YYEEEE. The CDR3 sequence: CASSLRMTGNQPQHF. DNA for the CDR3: TGTGCCAGCAGCTTACGTATGACAGGCAATCAGCCCCAGCATTTT.

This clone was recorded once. This chain's CDR3 is CASSESLSGTSGGDTQYF. The DNA for the CDR3 is TGCGCCAGCAGTGAATCTCTGTCCGGGACTAGCGGGGGCGATACGCAGTATTTT. The chain joins TRBV10-1 to TRBJ2-3, with 14 nucleotides matching TRBD2. Unmatched junction bases numbered 11, after V lost 3 bases and J lost 6 bases. CDR1 is WNHNN, CDR2 SYGVQD, per germline (reference sequence). The CDR3 totals 18 residues.

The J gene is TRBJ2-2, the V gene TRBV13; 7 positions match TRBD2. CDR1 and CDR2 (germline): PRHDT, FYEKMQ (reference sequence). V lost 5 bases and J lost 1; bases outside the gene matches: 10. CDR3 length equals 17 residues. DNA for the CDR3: TGTGCCAGCAGCCTAACCCGTAGCGGGTGGAACACCGGGGAGCTGTTTTTT. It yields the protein CASSLTRSGWNTGELFF.

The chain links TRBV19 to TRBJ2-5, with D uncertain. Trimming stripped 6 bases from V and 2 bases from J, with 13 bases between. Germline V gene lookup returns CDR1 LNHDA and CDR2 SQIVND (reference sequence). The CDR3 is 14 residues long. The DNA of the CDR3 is TGTGCCAGTAGCCTCACCAGCCCGCAAGAGACCCAGTACTTC. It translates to CASSLTSPQETQYF. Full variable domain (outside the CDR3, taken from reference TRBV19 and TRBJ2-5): DGGITQSPKYLFRKEGQNVTLSCEQNLNHDAMYWYRQDPGQGLRLIYYSQIVNDFQKGDIAEGYSVSREKKESFPLTVTSAQKNPTAFYLCASSLTSPQETQYFGPGTRLLVL.

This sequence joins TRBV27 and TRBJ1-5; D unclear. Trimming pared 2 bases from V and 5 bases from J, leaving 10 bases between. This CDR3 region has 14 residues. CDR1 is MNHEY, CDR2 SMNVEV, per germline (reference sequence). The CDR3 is CASSLRMRHQPQHF. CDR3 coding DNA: TGTGCCAGCAGTTTACGGATGAGGCATCAGCCCCAGCATTTT.

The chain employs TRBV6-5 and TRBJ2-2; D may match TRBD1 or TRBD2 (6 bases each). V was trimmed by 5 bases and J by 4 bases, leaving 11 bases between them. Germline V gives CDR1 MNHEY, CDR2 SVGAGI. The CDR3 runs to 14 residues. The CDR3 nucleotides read TGTGCCAGCAGTCTACAGGGAGGCACCGGGGAGCTGTTTTTT. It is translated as CASSLQGGTGELFF.

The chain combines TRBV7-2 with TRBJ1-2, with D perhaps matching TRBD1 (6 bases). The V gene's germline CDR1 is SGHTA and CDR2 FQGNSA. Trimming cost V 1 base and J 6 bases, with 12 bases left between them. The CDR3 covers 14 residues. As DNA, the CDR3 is TGTGCCAGCAGCTTAGAGGTGGCAGGGGATGGCTACACCTTC. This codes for CASSLEVAGDGYTF.

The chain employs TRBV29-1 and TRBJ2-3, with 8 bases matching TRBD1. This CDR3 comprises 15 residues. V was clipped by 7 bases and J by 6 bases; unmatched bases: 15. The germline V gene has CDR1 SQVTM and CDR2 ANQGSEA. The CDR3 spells CSAVSRDRSQDTQYF. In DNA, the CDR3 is TGCAGCGCGGTATCCCGGGACAGGTCTCAGGATACGCAGTATTTT.

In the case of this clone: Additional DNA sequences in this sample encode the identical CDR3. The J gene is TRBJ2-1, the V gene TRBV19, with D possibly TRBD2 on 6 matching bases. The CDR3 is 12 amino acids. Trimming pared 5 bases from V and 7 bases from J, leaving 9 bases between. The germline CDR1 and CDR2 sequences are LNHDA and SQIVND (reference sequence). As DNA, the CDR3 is TGTGCCAGTAGTCCCGGACTAAATGAGCAGTTCTTC. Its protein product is CASSPGLNEQFF.

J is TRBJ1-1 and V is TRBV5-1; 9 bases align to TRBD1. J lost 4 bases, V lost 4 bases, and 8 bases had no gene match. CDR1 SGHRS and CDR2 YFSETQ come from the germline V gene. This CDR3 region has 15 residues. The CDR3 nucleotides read TGCGCCAGCAGCAGGGGACAGGGAATGGTCACTGAAGCTTTCTTT. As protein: CASSRGQGMVTEAFF.

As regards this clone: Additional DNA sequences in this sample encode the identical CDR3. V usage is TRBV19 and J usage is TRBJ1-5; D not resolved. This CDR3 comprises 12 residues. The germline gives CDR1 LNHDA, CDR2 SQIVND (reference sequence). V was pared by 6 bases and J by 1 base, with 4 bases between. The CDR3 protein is CASRSSNQPQHF. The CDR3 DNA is TGTGCCAGTAGATCCAGCAATCAGCCCCAGCATTTT. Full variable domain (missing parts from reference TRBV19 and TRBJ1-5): DGGITQSPKYLFRKEGQNVTLSCEQNLNHDAMYWYRQDPGQGLRLIYYSQIVNDFQKGDIAEGYSVSREKKESFPLTVTSAQKNPTAFYLCASRSSNQPQHFGDGTRLSIL.

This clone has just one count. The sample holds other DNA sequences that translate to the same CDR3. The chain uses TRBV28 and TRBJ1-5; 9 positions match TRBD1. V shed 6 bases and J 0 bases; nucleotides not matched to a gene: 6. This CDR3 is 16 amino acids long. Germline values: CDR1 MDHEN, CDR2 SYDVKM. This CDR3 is CASSPWTGVSNQPQHF. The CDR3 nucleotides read TGTGCCAGCAGCCCATGGACAGGGGTTAGCAATCAGCCCCAGCATTTT. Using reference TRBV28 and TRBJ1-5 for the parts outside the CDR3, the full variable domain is DVKVTQSSRYLVKRTGEKVFLECVQDMDHENMFWYRQDPGLGLRLIYFSYDVKMKEKGDIPEGYSVSREKKERFSLILESASTNQTSMYLCASSPWTGVSNQPQHFGDGTRLSIL.

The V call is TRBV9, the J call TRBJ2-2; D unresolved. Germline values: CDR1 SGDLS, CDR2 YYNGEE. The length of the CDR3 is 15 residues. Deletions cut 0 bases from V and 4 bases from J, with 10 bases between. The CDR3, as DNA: TGTGCCAGCAGCGTAGATCACGGGCTCACCGGGGAGCTGTTTTTT. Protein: CASSVDHGLTGELFF.